The clone carrying this T cell receptor (beta chain) appeared a single time. Study processing details: Estimation of nucleated cell counts was performed using reference gene primer amplification. This table comes from immunoSEQ multiplex PCR, and its TCRdb copy is limited to in-frame clones, with some not included. V, J and clone size are those of that table, while D and trimming were read from the DNA. This repertoire shows 40,000 to 50,000 clones, 87% found once; its top ten account for under 4.5%. Germline CDR1 reads SNHLY; CDR2 reads FYNNEI. The CDR3 runs to 15 residues. V dropped 2 bases and J dropped 6; count of bases not matched to a gene: 3. This sample was taken from a study of blood T cell repertoires in COVID-19. Study-level information: Spain, Italy and the United States supplied samples that represented acute and convalescent COVID-19. T cells, B-cell-depleted T cells, or PBMCs supplied cDNA or gDNA.

The clonotype was recovered from a man aged 55 to 70 with acute or convalescent COVID-19. Sequencing was carried out using peripheral blood. The genes are TRBV2 and TRBJ1-6; 8 bases map to TRBD1. The CDR3 bases are TGTGCCAGCAGTGAACCCAGGGGGCTTAATTCACCCCTCCACTTT. It codes for CASSEPRGLNSPLHF.